This T cell receptor (beta chain) was documented in a study of response to subunit inactivated influenza vaccine. V shed 4 bases and J shed 0 bases, with 12 bases lying between them. This CDR3 is 16 amino acids long. TCRdb used MiXCR to reprocess the RT-PCR reads, holding one entry per CDR3 protein. Of around 530,000 distinct CDR3 sequences in the sample, over 9.5% were seen once. This specimen was PBMCs from blood, taken on the day of vaccination. This clonotype was sampled from a man in his fifties or sixties who received an inactivated influenza vaccine. V gene TRBV12-3 or TRBV12-4 combines with J gene TRBJ2-2; D is uncertain. In DNA, the CDR3 is TGTGCCAGCAGTTCGGACGGGCGGTCGAACACCGGGGAGCTGTTTTTT. This gives the protein CASSSDGRSNTGELFF.